A selection of T cell receptor beta chains follows, all from one sample in a study of blood T cell repertoires in COVID-19. Repertoires were generated with immunoSEQ multiplex PCR, while TCRdb's copy carries only in-frame clones and drops some. The sample yields about 280,000 clones, 70% to 90% seen once. Specimen: peripheral blood. The receptors were gathered from a woman between 70 and 85 years old with acute or convalescent COVID-19. Each CDR3 is given with its conserved first and last residue.

v_gene: TRBV12-3/TRBV12-4
CDR3aa: CASSLRVTQYF

v_gene: TRBV2
CDR3aa: CASKDRDNEKLFF

v_gene: TRBV5-4
CDR3aa: CASSFPSSDTQYF

v_gene: TRBV27
CDR3aa: CASSGGETSGNTIYF

v_gene: TRBV18
CDR3aa: CASSPFSKGMNTEAFF

v_gene: TRBV3-1/TRBV3-2
CDR3aa: CASSQGERAFF

v_gene: TRBV5-5
CDR3aa: CASSLRTGRENTEAFF

v_gene: TRBV7-2
CDR3aa: CASSVQTTYEQYF

v_gene: TRBV3-1/TRBV3-2
CDR3aa: CASSARGKEKLFF

v_gene: TRBV5-4
CDR3aa: CASSPQGSNEQYF

v_gene: TRBV29-1
CDR3aa: CSIRQGLHNEQFF

v_gene: TRBV21-1
CDR3aa: CASGDSLKVGYTF

v_gene: TRBV12-3/TRBV12-4
CDR3aa: CASSPGDHGYTF

v_gene: TRBV20-1
CDR3aa: CSASSSGYDNEQFF

v_gene: TRBV5-1
CDR3aa: CASSLAGLQGGNTIYF

v_gene: TRBV2
CDR3aa: CASLGRGNGVNTEAFF

v_gene: TRBV5-5
CDR3aa: CASIIGGQGDEQFF

v_gene: TRBV6-5
CDR3aa: CASSYSGLAGKSEQFF

v_gene: TRBV29-1
CDR3aa: CSAQGDSLSSYEQYF

v_gene: TRBV18
CDR3aa: CASLQGYETQYF

v_gene: TRBV19
CDR3aa: CASSRQRTSSYEQYF

v_gene: TRBV2
CDR3aa: CASRLQRGTDTQYF

v_gene: TRBV3-1/TRBV3-2
CDR3aa: CASSQGGGARPGNIQYF

v_gene: TRBV29-1
CDR3aa: CSVPGQGSDSYNYGYTF

v_gene: TRBV5-1
CDR3aa: CASSLGSSGGPNEQFF

v_gene: TRBV6-1
CDR3aa: CASSEAGGRQPQHF

v_gene: TRBV29-1
CDR3aa: CSARGGQSNEKLFF

v_gene: TRBV7-8
CDR3aa: CASSTPDFTYNEQFF

v_gene: TRBV5-1
CDR3aa: CASRGLAGGTGELFF

v_gene: TRBV5-4
CDR3aa: CASSSLRLAGGGEQFF

v_gene: TRBV19
CDR3aa: CASSIQGGTEAFF

v_gene: TRBV7-5
CDR3aa: CVRSLEAASSYEQYF

v_gene: TRBV3-1/TRBV3-2
CDR3aa: CASSRRQRSYEQYF

v_gene: TRBV5-1
CDR3aa: CASSEIAGGQSDTQYF

v_gene: TRBV10-2
CDR3aa: CASRQGTGGFEELFF

v_gene: TRBV6-5
CDR3aa: CASSLTQGQPQHF

v_gene: TRBV7-9
CDR3aa: CASTQFRTGWNSPLHF

v_gene: TRBV15
CDR3aa: CATSRDSLTGNEKLFF

v_gene: TRBV19
CDR3aa: CASSITGTDSPLHF

v_gene: TRBV6-5
CDR3aa: CATQLALAVQETQYF

v_gene: TRBV5-1
CDR3aa: CASSWTPGQPQHF